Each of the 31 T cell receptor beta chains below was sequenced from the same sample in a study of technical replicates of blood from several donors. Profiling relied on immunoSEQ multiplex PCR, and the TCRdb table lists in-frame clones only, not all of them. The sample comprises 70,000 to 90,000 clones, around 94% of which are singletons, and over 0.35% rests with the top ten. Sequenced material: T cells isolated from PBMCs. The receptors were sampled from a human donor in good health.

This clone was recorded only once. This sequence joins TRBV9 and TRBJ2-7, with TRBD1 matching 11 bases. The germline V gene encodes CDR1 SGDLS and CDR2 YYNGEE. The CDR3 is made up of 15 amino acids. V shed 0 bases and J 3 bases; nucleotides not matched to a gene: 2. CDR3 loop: CASSVDGTGGYEQYF. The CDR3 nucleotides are TGTGCCAGCAGCGTAGACGGGACAGGGGGCTACGAGCAGTACTTC. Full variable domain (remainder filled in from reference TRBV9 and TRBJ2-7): DSGVTQTPKHLITATGQRVTLRCSPRSGDLSVYWYQQSLDQGLQFLIQYYNGEERAKGNILERFSAQQFPDLHSELNLSSLELGDSALYFCASSVDGTGGYEQYFGPGTRLTVT.

Here the CDR3 DNA reads TGTGCCAGCAGCTTAGATCTAACGGGGTATGGCTACACCTTC. Its translation: CASSLDLTGYGYTF. The J gene is TRBJ1-2, the V gene TRBV11-3; D is unclear. Germline CDR1 is SGHNT and CDR2 is YENEEA. The germline V and J ends were trimmed by 0 bases and 5 bases, with 10 bases remaining between them. This CDR3 region has 14 residues.

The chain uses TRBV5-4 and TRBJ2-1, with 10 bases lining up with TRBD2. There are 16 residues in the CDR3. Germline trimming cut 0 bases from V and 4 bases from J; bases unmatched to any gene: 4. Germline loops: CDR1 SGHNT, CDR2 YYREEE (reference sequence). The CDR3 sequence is CASSLGSSGGYNEQFF. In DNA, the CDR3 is TGTGCCAGCAGCTTGGGGTCTAGCGGGGGTTACAATGAGCAGTTCTTC.

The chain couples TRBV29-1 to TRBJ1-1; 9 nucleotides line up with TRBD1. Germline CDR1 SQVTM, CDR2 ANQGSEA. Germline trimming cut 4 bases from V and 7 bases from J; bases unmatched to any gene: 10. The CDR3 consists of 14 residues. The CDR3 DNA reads TGCAGCGTTGCCCCACAGGGGGCTTGGAGTGAAGCTTTCTTT. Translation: CSVAPQGAWSEAFF.

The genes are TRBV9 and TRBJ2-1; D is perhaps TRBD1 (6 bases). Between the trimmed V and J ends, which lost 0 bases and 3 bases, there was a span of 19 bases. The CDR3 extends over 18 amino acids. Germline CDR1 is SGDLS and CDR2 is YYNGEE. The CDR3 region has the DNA TGTGCCAGCAGCGTAGAAGCCCCCGACAGGCCTTTCTACAATGAGCAGTTCTTC. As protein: CASSVEAPDRPFYNEQFF.

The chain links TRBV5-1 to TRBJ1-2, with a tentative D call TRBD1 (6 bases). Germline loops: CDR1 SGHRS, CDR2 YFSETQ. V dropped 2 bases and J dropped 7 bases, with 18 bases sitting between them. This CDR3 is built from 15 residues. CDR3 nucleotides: TGCGCCAGCAGCTTTAGGTCGGGACATGTGGCTGGCTACACCTTC. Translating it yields CASSFRSGHVAGYTF.

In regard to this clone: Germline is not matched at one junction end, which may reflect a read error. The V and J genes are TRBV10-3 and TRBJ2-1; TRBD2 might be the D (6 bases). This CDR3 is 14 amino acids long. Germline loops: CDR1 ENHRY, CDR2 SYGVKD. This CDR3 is CAIREFTSSNEQFF. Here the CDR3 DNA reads TGTGCCATCAGGGAGTTTACTAGCAGCAATGAGCAGTTCTTC.

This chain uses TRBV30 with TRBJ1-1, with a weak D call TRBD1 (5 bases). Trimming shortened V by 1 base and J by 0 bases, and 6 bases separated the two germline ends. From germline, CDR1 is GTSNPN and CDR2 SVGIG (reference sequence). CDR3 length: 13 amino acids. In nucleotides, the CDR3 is TGTGCCTGGAGTGGACAGATGAACACTGAAGCTTTCTTT. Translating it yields CAWSGQMNTEAFF.

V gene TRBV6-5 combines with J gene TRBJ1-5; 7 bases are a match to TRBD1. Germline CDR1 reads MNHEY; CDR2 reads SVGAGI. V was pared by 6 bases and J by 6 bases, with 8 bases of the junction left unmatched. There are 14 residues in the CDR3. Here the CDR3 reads CASSPGQALQPQHF. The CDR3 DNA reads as TGTGCCAGCAGCCCTGGACAGGCCCTTCAGCCCCAGCATTTT.

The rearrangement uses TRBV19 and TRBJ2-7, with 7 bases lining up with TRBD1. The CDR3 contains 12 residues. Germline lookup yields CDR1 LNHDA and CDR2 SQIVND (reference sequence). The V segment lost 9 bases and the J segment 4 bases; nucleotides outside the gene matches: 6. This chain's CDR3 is CASSGTEYEQYF. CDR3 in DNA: TGTGCCAGCTCCGGGACAGAGTACGAGCAGTACTTC.

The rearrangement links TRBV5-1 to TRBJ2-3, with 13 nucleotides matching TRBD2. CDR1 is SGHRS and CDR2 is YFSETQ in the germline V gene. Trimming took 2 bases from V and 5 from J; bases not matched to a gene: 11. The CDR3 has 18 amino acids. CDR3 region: CASSLARTSGRGEDTQYF. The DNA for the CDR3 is TGCGCCAGCAGCTTAGCCCGGACTAGCGGGAGAGGGGAAGATACGCAGTATTTT.

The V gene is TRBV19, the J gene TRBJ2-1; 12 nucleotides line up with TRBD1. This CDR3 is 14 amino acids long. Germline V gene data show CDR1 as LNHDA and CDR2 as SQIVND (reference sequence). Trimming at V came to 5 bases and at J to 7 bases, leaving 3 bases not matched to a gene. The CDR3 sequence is CASSPGQGANEQFF. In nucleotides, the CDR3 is TGTGCCAGTAGTCCGGGACAGGGGGCGAATGAGCAGTTCTTC.

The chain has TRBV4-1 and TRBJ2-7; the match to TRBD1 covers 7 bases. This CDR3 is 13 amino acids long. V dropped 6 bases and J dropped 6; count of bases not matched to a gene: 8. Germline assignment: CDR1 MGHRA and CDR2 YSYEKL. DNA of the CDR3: TGCGCCAGCAGACGTACAGGGGACGGCGAGCAGTACTTC. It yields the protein CASRRTGDGEQYF.

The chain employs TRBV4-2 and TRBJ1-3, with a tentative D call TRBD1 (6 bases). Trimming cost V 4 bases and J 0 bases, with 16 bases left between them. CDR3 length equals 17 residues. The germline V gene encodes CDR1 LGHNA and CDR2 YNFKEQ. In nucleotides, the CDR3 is TGTGCCAGCAGCCCTACGTATTTAGGGGGCTCTGGAAACACCATATATTTT. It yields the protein CASSPTYLGGSGNTIYF.

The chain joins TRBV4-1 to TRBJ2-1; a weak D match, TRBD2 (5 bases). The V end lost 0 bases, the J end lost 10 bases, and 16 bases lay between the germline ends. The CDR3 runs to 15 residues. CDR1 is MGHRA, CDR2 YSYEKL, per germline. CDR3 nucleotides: TGCGCCAGCAGCCAAGATTCAAGAGAGGGAAGAGAGCAGTTCTTC. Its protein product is CASSQDSREGREQFF.

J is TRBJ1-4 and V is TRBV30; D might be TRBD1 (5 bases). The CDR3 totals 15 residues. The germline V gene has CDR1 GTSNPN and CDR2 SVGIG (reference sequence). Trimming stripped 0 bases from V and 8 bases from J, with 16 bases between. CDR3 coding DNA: TGTGCCTGGAGTGTGGGTTGGGGGGGTGAAGAAAAACTGTTTTTT. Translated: CAWSVGWGGEEKLFF.

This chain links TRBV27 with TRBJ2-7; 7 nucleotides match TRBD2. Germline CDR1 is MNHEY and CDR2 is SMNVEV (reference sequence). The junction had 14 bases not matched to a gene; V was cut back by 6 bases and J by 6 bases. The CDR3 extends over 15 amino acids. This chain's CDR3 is CASSWRGFPLGEQYF. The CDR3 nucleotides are TGTGCCAGCAGCTGGCGGGGGTTCCCCTTGGGCGAGCAGTACTTC.

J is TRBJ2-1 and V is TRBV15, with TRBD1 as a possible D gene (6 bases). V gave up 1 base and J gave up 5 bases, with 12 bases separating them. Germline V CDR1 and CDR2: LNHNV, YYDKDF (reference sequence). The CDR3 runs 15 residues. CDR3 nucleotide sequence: TGTGCCACCAGCAGAGGACAGGTTACTAACAATGAGCAGTTCTTC. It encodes CATSRGQVTNNEQFF.

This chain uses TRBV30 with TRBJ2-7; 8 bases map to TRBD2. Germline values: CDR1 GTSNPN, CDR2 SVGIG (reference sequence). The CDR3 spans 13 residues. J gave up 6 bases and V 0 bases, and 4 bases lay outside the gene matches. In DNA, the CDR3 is TGTGCCTGGAGTGTAGCCGGGAGGGCCGAGCAGTACTTC. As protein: CAWSVAGRAEQYF.

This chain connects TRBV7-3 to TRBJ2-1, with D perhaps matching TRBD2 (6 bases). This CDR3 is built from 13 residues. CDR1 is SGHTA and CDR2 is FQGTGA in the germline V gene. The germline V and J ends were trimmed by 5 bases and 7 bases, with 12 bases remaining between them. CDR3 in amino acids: CASSLASGNEQFF. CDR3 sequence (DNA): TGTGCCAGCAGCCTAGCGTCGGGGAATGAGCAGTTCTTC.

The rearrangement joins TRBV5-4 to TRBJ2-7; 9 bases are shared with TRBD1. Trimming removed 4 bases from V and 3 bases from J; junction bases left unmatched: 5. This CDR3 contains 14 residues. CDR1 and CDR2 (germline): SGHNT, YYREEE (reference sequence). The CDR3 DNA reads TGTGCCAGCAGCAAAGGACAGGGGCACTACGAGCAGTACTTC. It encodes CASSKGQGHYEQYF.

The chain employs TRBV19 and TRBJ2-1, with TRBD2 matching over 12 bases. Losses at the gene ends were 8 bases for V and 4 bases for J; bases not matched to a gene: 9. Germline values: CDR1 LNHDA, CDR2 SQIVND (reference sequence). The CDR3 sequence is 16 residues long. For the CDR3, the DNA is TGTGCCAGTGCTTCTCTAACTAGCGGGAGGTACAATGAGCAGTTCTTC. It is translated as CASASLTSGRYNEQFF.

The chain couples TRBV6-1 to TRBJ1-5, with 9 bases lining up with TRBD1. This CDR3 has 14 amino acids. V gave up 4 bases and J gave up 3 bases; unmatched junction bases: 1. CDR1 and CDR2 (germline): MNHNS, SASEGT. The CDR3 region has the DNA TGTGCCAGCAGTGGGACAGGGGTCAATCAGCCCCAGCATTTT. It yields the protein CASSGTGVNQPQHF.

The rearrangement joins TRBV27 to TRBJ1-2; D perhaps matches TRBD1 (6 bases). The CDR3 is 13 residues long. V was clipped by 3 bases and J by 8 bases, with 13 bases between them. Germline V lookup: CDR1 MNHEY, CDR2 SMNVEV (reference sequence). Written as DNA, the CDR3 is TGTGCCAGCAGTTTTCAGGGGAGGGTAGGCTACACCTTC. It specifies CASSFQGRVGYTF.

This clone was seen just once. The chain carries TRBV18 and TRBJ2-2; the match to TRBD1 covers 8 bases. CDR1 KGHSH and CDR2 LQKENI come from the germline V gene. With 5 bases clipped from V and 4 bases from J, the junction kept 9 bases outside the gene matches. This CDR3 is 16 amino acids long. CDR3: CASSDRDRSSTGELFF. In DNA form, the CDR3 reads TGTGCCAGCTCAGACCGGGACAGGTCTTCCACCGGGGAGCTGTTTTTT. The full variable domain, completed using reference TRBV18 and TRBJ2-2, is NAGVMQNPRHLVRRRGQEARLRCSPMKGHSHVYWYRQLPEEGLKFMVYLQKENIIDESGMPKERFSAEFPKEGPSILRIQQVVRGDSAAYFCASSDRDRSSTGELFFGEGSRLTVL.

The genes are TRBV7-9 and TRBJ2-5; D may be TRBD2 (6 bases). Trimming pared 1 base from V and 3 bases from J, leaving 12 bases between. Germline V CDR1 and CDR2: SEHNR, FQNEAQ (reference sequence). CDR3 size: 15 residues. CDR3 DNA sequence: TGTGCCAGCAGCTTAGACGGGAGAAGTGAAGAGACCCAGTACTTC. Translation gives CASSLDGRSEETQYF.

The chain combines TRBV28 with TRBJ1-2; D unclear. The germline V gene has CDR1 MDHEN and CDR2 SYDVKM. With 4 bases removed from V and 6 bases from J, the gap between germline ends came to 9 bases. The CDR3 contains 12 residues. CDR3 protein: CASSSHMDGYTF. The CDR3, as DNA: TGTGCCAGCAGTTCTCACATGGATGGCTACACCTTC.

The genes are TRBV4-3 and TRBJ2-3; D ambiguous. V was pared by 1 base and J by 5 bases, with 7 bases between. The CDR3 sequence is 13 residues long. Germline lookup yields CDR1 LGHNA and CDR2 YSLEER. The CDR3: CASSQGYQDTQYF. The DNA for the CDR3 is TGCGCCAGCAGCCAAGGCTATCAAGATACGCAGTATTTT.

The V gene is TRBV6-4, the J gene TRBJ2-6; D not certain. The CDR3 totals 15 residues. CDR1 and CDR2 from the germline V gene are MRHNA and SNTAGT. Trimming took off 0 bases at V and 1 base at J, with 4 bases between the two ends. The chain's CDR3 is CASSDSSSGANVLTF. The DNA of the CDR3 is TGTGCCAGCAGTGACTCGAGTTCTGGGGCCAACGTCCTGACTTTC.

The CDR3 coding sequence is TGTGCCAGTAGCACTTTCCAGGCGGGGTACGAGCAGTACTTC. Protein sequence: CASSTFQAGYEQYF. The gene calls are TRBV19 and TRBJ2-7; D may be TRBD2 (6 bases). Germline V gene sequence: CDR1 LNHDA, CDR2 SQIVND (reference sequence). Trimming left V 6 bases short and J 4 bases short, with 16 bases between. CDR3 length equals 14 residues.

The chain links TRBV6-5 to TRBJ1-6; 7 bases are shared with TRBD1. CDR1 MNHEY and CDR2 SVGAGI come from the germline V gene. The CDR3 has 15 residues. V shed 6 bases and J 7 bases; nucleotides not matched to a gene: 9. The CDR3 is CASSSPDRENSPLHF. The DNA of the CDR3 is TGTGCCAGCAGCTCCCCCGACAGGGAAAATTCACCCCTCCACTTT.